The rows below give T cell receptor beta chains drawn from one sample of a study of CD8 T cells in ankylosing spondylitis. Each CDR3 protein is one row after TCRdb ran MiXCR on the 5' RACE reads. The table records around 140,000 distinct CDR3 sequences, about 10% of them present only once. The sample was blood, either unsorted or a sorted T cell fraction (not recorded which). The receptors were gathered from a female donor with ankylosing spondylitis or in good health (not recorded which). Each CDR3 is given without its conserved first and last residue. The D gene is left open where the match is weak.

12,TRBV20-1,TRBJ2-7,NA,SARDYGRRYEQY
10,TRBV29-1,TRBJ1-5,NA,SVGRDNQPQH
14,TRBV10-2,TRBJ2-1,NA,ASSDLETGPNPGRF
12,TRBV12-3/TRBV12-4,TRBJ1-2,NA,ASSWADSSYGYT
13,TRBV7-9,TRBJ2-7,TRBD1,ASSAGQGAVIEQY
14,TRBV18,TRBJ1-1,TRBD1,ASSPGQGAGNTEAF
12,TRBV7-8,TRBJ1-1,TRBD1,ASSKGQGGTEAF
10,TRBV29-1,TRBJ2-3,NA,SVEGGTDTQY
11,TRBV12-3/TRBV12-4,TRBJ2-2,NA,ASSLLAAGELF
13,TRBV2,TRBJ2-1,NA,ASSAQGKAYNEQF
13,TRBV12-3/TRBV12-4,TRBJ2-4,NA,ASSYSRPPKNIQY
12,TRBV19,TRBJ2-3,TRBD2,ASGQRESTDTQY
14,TRBV29-1,TRBJ2-7,TRBD1,SVEELTGTGIYEQY
15,TRBV3-1,TRBJ2-1,TRBD2,ASSQNGGGASGDEQF
15,TRBV4-2,TRBJ2-7,TRBD1,ASSQDWGTGLGYEQY
11,TRBV12-3/TRBV12-4,TRBJ2-7,NA,ASSFQGWDEQY
10,TRBV5-6,TRBJ1-1,NA,ASSAGATEAF
13,TRBV6-1,TRBJ2-3,TRBD1,ATIPGTGGADTQY
12,TRBV6-1,TRBJ2-3,NA,ASSPPGATDTQY
14,TRBV7-6,TRBJ2-3,NA,ASSLVAGQTPGSQY
13,TRBV20-1,TRBJ1-6,NA,SAELGDSYNSPLH
11,TRBV5-1,TRBJ2-1,TRBD2,ASSFFSGDEQF
12,TRBV11-3,TRBJ2-1,NA,ASSPRSSPMEQF
12,TRBV12-3/TRBV12-4,TRBJ2-7,NA,ASSGRQVDYEQY
13,TRBV20-1,TRBJ2-3,TRBD2,SARVAGAIPDTQY
13,TRBV21-1,TRBJ1-1,NA,ASSNRQGEGAEAF
11,TRBV20-1,TRBJ1-2,NA,SAILRVDYGYT
14,TRBV2,TRBJ2-2,TRBD2,ASSKPGLVNTGELF
14,TRBV5-1,TRBJ2-4,NA,ASSYSGVGPKNIQY
12,TRBV5-4,TRBJ1-5,NA,ASSLGPTHQPQH
10,TRBV2,TRBJ1-5,NA,ASSPGVQPQH
11,TRBV5-1,TRBJ2-2,NA,ASSERGPGELF
14,TRBV7-2,TRBJ2-4,TRBD2,ASSLGSSGAKNIQY